This T cell receptor beta chain was sequenced in a study of T cell repertoires in cytomegalovirus infection. One entry per CDR3 protein, called by TCRdb with MiXCR from the reads. The sample lists 560,000 or so distinct CDR3 sequences; 15% to 20% were seen once. The V and J ends lost 5 bases and 4 bases respectively, with 26 bases between them. The CDR3 sequence is 18 residues long. CDR1 is MNHEY, CDR2 SMNVEV, per germline (reference sequence). The rearrangement links TRBV27 to TRBJ2-5, with D uncertain. Sample: CD8+ T cells from PBMCs. The TCR was taken from a human donor in good health (CMV status not recorded). Some clones in this sample may be carry-over from other donors' samples. The CDR3 sequence is CASSALVGPSRPIETQYF. The CDR3 region has the DNA TGTGCCAGCAGTGCCCTTGTCGGGCCTTCAAGGCCCATAGAGACCCAGTACTTC.